This section outlines one T cell receptor beta chain sequence together with its context. No antigen is known for it. This CDR3 is built from 13 residues. The V gene lost 6 bases and the J gene lost 7 bases, with 15 bases spanning the gap. Germline V gives CDR1 LNHDA, CDR2 SQIVND (reference sequence). TCRdb's table, derived via immunoSEQ multiplex PCR, lists solely in-frame clones and lacks some. The sample has around 190,000 clones; roughly 94% are singletons. These data belong to a study of T cell responses to AZD1222 COVID-19 vaccine. Points from the study as a whole: Sampling that yielded the repertoires occurred only after the peak T cell response. At baseline, seropositivity was found in only a handful of AZD1222 recipients.

This sequence joins TRBV19 and TRBJ1-2; D is undetermined. The sample was peripheral blood, taken 28 days after the second AZD1222 dose. The origin of this receptor is an adult who received the AZD1222 COVID-19 vaccine. The CDR3 loop reads CASRPLMESGYTF. The CDR3 nucleotides read TGTGCCAGTAGACCATTAATGGAGAGTGGCTACACCTTC. Full variable domain (rest looked up from reference TRBV19 and TRBJ1-2): DGGITQSPKYLFRKEGQNVTLSCEQNLNHDAMYWYRQDPGQGLRLIYYSQIVNDFQKGDIAEGYSVSREKKESFPLTVTSAQKNPTAFYLCASRPLMESGYTFGSGTRLTVV.